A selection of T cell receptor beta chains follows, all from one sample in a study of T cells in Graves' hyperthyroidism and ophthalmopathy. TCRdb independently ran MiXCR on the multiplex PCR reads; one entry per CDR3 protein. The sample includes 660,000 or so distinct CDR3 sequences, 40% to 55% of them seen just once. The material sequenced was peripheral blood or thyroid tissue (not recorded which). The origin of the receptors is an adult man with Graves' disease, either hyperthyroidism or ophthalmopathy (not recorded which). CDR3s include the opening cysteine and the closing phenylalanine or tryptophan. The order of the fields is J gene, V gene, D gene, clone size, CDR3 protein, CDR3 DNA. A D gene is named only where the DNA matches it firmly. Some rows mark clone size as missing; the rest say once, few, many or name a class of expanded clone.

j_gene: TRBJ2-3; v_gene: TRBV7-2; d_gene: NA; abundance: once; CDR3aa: CASTLDGSTDTQYF; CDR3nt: TGTGCCAGCACCCTCGACGGAAGCACAGATACGCAGTATTTT
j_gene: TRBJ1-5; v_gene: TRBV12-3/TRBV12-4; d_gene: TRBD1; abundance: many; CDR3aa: CASSPGTDSNQPQHF; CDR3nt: TGTGCCAGCAGCCCTGGGACAGATAGCAATCAGCCCCAGCATTTT
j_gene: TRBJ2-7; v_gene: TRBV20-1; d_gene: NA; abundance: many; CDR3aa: CSARKFTEYEQYF; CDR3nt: TGCAGTGCTAGAAAGTTCACAGAGTACGAGCAGTACTTC
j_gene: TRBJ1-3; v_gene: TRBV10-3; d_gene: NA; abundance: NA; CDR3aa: CAISGDTIYF; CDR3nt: TGTGCCATCAGTGGAGATACCATATATTTT
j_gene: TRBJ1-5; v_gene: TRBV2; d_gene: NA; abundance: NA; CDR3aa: CASSVQGAQHF; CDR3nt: TGTGCCAGCAGCGTCCAGGGAGCCCAGCATTTT
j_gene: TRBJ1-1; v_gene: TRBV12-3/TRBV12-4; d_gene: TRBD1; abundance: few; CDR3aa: CASSFEGAAAFF; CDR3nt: TGTGCCAGCAGTTTTGAGGGGGCGGCAGCTTTCTTT
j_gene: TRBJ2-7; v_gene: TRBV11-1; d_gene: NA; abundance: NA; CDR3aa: CASNGEMGYQQYF; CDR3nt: TGCGCCAGCAACGGAGAGATGGGATACCAGCAGTACTTC
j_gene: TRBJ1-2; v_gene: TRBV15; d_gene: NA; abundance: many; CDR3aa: CATSRDVGPGMAGYTF; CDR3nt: TGTGCCACCAGCAGAGATGTAGGGCCAGGGATGGCTGGCTACACCTTC
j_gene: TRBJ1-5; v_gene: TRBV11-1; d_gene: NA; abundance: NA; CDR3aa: CASSLAGQGFQPQHF; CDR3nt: TGTGCCAGCAGCTTAGCGGGGCAGGGCTTTCAGCCCCAGCATTTT
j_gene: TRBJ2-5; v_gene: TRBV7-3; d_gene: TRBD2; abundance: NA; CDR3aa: CASSPEGLAEETQYF; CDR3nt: TGTGCCAGCAGCCCAGAGGGACTAGCGGAAGAGACCCAGTACTTC
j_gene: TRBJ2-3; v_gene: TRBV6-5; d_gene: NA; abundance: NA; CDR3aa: CASSEQRDKYF; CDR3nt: TGTGCCAGCAGTGAACAGCGGGACAAGTATTTT
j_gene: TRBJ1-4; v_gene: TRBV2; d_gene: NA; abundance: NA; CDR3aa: CASSEGGVGKLFF; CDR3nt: TGTGCCAGCAGTGAAGGGGGCGTGGGAAAACTGTTTTTT
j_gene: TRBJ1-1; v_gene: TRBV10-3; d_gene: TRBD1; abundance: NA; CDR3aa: CAIRGQGGNTEAFF; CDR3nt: TGTGCCATCAGGGGACAGGGGGGCAACACTGAAGCTTTCTTT
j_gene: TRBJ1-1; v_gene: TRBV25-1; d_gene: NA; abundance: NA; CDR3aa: CASNRGRNTEAFF; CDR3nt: TGTGCCAGCAATAGAGGTCGGAACACTGAAGCTTTCTTT
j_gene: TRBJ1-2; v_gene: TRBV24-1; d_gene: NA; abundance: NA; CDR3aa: CASSLAGAGDYGYTF; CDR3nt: TGTGCCAGCAGCTTGGCCGGCGCAGGGGATTATGGCTACACCTTC
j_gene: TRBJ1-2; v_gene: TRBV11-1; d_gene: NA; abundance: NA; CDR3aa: CASSASRTYGYTF; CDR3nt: TGTGCCAGCAGCGCTTCCAGGACCTATGGCTACACCTTC
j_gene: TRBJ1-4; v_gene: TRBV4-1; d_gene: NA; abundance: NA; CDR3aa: CASSHDPPGVSAEKLFF; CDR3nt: TGCGCCAGCAGCCACGACCCCCCAGGGGTTTCCGCTGAAAAACTGTTTTTT
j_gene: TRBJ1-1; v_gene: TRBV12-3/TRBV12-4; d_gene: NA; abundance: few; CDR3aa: CASSFSRYTEAFF; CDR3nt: TGTGCCAGCAGTTTCTCCAGGTACACTGAAGCTTTCTTT
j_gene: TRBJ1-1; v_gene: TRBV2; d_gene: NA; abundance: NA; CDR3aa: CASSLDEGRDTEAFF; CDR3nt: TGTGCCAGCAGCTTAGATGAAGGACGGGACACTGAAGCTTTCTTT
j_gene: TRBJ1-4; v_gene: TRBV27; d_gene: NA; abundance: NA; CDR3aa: CASSLSGNRVNEKLFF; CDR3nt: TGTGCCAGCAGTTTATCCGGGAATAGGGTGAATGAAAAACTGTTTTTT
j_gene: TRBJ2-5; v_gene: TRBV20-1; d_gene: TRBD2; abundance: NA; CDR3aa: CSARFGLAGGNIRETQYF; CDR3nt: TGCAGTGCTAGATTTGGGCTAGCGGGGGGTAATATTCGTGAGACCCAGTACTTC
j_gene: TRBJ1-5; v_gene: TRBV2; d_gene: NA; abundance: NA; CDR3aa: CASSGRGTQPQHF; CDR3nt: TGTGCCAGCAGTGGCCGGGGGACTCAGCCCCAGCATTTT
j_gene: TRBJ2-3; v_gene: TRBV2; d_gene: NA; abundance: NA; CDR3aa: CASSQAQADTQYF; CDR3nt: TGTGCCAGCAGCCAAGCTCAGGCAGATACGCAGTATTTT
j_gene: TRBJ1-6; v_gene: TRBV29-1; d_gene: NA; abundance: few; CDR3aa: CSVRGSPLHF; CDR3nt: TGCAGCGTAAGGGGGTCACCCCTCCACTTT
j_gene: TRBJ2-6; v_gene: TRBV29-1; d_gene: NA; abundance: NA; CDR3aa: CTEGRLSGANVLTF; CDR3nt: TGCACCGAGGGACGTCTCTCTGGGGCCAACGTCCTGACTTTC
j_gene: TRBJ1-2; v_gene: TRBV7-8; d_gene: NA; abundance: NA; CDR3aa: CASSPSGGIRGGYTF; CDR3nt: TGTGCCAGCAGCCCCAGCGGGGGGATTCGTGGTGGCTACACCTTC
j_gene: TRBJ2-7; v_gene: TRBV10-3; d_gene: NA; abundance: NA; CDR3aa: CAIRENSYEQYF; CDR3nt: TGTGCCATCAGGGAAAACTCCTACGAGCAGTACTTC
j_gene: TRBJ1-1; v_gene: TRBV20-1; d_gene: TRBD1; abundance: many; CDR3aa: CSAGRTGQAFF; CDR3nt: TGCAGTGCGGGACGGACAGGGCAAGCTTTCTTT